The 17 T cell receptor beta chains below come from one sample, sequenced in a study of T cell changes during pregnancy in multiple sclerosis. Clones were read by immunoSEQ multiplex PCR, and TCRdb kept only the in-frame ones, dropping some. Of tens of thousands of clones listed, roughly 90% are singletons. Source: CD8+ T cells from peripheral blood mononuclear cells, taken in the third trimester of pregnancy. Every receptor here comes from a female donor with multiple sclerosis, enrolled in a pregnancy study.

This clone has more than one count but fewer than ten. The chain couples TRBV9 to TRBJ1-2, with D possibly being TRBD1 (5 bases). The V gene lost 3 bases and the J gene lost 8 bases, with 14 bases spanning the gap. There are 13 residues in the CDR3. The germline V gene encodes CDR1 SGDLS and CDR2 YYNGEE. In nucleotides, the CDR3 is TGTGCCAGCAGCGAAGGCAGGGCGAGAGGCTACACCTTC. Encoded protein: CASSEGRARGYTF.

The DNA of the CDR3 is TGCAGCGTAGCGGGGTTGACTGGGTATAGCAATCAGCCCCAGCATTTT. Translated, it gives CSVAGLTGYSNQPQHF. This chain connects TRBV29-1 to TRBJ1-5; D is uncertain. Deletions cut 6 bases from V and 0 bases from J, with 18 bases between. This CDR3 is 16 amino acids long. The germline V gene has CDR1 SQVTM and CDR2 ANQGSEA.

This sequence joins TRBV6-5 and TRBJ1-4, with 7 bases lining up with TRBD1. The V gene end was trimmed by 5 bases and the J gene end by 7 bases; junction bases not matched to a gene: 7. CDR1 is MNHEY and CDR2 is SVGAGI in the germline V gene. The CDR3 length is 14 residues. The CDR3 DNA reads TGTGCCAGCAGTCCAGGGACAGTCCCTGAAAAACTGTTTTTT. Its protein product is CASSPGTVPEKLFF.

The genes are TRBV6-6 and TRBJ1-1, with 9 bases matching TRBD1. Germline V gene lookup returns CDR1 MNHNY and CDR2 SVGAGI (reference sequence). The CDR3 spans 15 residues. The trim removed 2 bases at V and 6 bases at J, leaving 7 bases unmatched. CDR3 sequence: CASSYPATGGAEAFF. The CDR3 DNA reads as TGTGCCAGCAGTTACCCTGCGACAGGGGGGGCTGAAGCTTTCTTT.

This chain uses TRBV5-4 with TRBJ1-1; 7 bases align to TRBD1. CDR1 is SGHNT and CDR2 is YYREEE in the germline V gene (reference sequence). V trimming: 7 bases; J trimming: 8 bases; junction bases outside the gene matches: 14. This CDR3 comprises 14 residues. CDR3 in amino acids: CASSTTGKETEAFF. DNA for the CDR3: TGTGCCAGCTCAACGACAGGGAAAGAGACCGAAGCTTTCTTT.

CDR3 DNA: TGTGCCACCTCACCCAGGATGAACACTGAAGCTTTCTTT. It codes for CATSPRMNTEAFF. V usage is TRBV19 and J usage is TRBJ1-1; D uncertain. The CDR3 covers 13 residues. The V end was cut by 10 bases, the J end by 0 bases, with 12 bases between. CDR1 is LNHDA, CDR2 SQIVND, per germline (reference sequence).

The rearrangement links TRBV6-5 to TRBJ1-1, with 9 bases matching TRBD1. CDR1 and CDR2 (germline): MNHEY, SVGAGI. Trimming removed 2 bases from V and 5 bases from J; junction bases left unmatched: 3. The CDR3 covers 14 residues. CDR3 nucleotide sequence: TGTGCCAGCAGTTACGGGACAGGGCAGACTGAAGCTTTCTTT. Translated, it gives CASSYGTGQTEAFF.

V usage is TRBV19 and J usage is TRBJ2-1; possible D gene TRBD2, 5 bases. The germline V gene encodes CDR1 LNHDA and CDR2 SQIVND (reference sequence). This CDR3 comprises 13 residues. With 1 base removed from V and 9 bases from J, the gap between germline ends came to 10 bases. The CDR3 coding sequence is TGTGCCAGTAGTATAGGTGCGGGTACTGAGCAGTTCTTC. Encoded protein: CASSIGAGTEQFF.

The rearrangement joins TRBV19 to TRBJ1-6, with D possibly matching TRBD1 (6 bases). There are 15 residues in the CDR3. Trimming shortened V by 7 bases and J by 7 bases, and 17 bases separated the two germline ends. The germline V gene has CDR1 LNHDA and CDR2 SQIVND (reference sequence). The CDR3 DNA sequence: TGTGCCAGTACCCTAGGACAGCACCCAAATTCACCCCTCCACTTT. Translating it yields CASTLGQHPNSPLHF.

The CDR3 DNA is TGCGCCAGCAGCCAATTCGGCGGGCACGGAGATACGCAGTATTTT. Residues: CASSQFGGHGDTQYF. V gene TRBV4-3 combines with J gene TRBJ2-3; TRBD2 might be the D (5 bases). CDR3 length: 15 amino acids. V was clipped by 2 bases and J by 5 bases, with 14 bases between them. CDR1 LGHNA and CDR2 YSLEER come from the germline V gene.

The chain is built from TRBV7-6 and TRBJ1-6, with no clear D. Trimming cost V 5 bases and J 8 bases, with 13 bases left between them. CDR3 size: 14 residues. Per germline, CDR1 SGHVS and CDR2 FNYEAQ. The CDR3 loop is CASSRTLADSPLHF. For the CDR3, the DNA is TGTGCCAGCAGCCGGACTCTCGCGGATTCACCCCTCCACTTT.

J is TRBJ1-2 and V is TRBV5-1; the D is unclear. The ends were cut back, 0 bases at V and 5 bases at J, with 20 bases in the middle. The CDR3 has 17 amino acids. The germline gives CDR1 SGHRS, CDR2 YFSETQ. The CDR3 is CASSLAGFREGGYGYTF. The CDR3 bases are TGCGCCAGCAGCTTGGCGGGTTTTAGGGAAGGAGGTTATGGCTACACCTTC.

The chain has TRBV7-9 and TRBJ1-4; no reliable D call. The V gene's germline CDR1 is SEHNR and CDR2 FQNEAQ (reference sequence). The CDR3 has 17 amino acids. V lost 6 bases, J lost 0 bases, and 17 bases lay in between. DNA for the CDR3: TGTGCCAGCAGTGTACTAGGGCCCCCTGCAACTAATGAAAAACTGTTTTTT. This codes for CASSVLGPPATNEKLFF.

Here the CDR3 reads CAWNGGADQPQHF. The CDR3 nucleotides are TGTGCCTGGAATGGAGGGGCCGATCAGCCCCAGCATTTT. V is TRBV30 and J is TRBJ1-5; D is perhaps TRBD1 (5 bases). V was pared by 4 bases and J by 5 bases, with 12 bases between. The CDR3 consists of 13 residues. The germline gives CDR1 GTSNPN, CDR2 SVGIG (reference sequence).

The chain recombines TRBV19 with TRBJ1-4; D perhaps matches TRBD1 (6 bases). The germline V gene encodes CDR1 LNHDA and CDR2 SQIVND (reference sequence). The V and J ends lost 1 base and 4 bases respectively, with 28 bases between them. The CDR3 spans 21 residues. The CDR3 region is CASSIAGTGSERHRDNEKLFF. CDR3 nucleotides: TGTGCCAGTAGTATAGCAGGAACAGGGAGCGAAAGGCACCGAGATAATGAAAAACTGTTTTTT.

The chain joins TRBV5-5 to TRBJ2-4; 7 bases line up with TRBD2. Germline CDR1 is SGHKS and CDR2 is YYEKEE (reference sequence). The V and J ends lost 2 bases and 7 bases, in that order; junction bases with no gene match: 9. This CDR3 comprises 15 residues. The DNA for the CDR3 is TGTGCCAGCAGCTTATGGGAGGGGTACTCGAACATTCAGTACTTC. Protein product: CASSLWEGYSNIQYF.

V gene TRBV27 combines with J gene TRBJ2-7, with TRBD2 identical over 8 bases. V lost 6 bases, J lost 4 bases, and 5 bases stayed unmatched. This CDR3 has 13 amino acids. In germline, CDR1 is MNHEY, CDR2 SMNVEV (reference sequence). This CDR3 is CASSPGGAYEQYF. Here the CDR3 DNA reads TGTGCCAGCAGCCCCGGGGGGGCGTACGAGCAGTACTTC.